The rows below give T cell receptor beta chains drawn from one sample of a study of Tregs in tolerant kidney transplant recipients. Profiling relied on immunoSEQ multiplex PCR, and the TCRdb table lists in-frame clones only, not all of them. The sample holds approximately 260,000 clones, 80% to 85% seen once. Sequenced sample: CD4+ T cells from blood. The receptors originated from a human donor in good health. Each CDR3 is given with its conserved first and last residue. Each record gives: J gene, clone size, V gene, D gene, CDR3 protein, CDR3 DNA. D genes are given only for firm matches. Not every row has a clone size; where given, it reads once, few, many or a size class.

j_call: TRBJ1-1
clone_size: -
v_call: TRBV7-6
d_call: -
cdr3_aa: CASSLIGVMNTEAFF
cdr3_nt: TGTGCCAGCAGCTTAATAGGGGTAATGAACACTGAAGCTTTCTTT

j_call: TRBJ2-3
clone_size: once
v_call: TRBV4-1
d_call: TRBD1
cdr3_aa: CASSQGTGYADTQYF
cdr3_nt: TGCGCCAGCAGCCAAGGGACAGGCTACGCAGATACGCAGTATTTT

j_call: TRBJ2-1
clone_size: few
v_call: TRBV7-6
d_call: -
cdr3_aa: CASSLVSGPQFF
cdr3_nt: TGTGCCAGCAGCTTAGTATCGGGCCCGCAGTTCTTC

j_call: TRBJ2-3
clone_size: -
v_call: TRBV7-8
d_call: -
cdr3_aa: CASSLEASRDTQYF
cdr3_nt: TGTGCCAGCAGCTTAGAAGCGTCCAGGGATACGCAGTATTTT

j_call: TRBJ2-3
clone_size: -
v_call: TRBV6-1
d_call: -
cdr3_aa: CASSEIGRADTQYF
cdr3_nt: TGTGCCAGCAGTGAAATTGGAAGGGCAGATACGCAGTATTTT

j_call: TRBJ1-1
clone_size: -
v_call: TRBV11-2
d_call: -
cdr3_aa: CASSLDTRFEAFF
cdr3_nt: TGTGCCAGCAGCTTAGATACGCGTTTTGAAGCTTTCTTT

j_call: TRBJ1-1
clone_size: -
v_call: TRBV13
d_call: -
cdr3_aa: CASSFIWWRVEEAFF
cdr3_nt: TGTGCCAGCAGCTTCATATGGTGGCGGGTTGAAGAAGCTTTCTTT

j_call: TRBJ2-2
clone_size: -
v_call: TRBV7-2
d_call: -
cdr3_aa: CASSLVSNTGELFF
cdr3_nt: TGTGCCAGCAGCTTAGTATCGAACACCGGGGAGCTGTTTTTT

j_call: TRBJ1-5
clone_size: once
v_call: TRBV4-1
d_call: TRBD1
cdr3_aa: CASSRTGEAPQHF
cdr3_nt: TGCGCCAGCAGCAGGACAGGGGAGGCGCCCCAGCATTTT

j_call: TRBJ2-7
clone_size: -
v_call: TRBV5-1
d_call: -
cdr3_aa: CASAAGASLSYEQYF
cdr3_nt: TGCGCAAGCGCCGCCGGGGCATCTCTCTCCTACGAGCAGTACTTC

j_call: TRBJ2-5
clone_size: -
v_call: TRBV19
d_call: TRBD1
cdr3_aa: CASSGEQGARETQYF
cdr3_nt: TGTGCCAGTAGTGGCGAACAGGGGGCGAGGGAGACCCAGTACTTC

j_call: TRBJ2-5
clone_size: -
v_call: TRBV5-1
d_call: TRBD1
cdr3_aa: CASQAGTGQETQYF
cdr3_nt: TGCGCCAGCCAGGCCGGGACAGGACAAGAGACCCAGTACTTC

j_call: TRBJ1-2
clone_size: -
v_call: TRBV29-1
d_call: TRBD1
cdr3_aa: CSVGPGQVNYGYTF
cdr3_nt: TGCAGCGTTGGGCCGGGACAGGTGAACTATGGCTACACCTTC

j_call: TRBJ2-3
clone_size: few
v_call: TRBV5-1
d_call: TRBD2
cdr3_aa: CASSPGLAPLRGTDTQYF
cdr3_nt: TGCGCCAGCAGCCCGGGACTAGCGCCCCTGAGGGGCACAGATACGCAGTATTTT

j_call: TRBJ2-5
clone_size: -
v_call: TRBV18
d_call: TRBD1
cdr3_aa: CASSPGTGRETQYF
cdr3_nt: TGTGCCAGCTCACCAGGGACAGGCAGAGAGACCCAGTACTTC

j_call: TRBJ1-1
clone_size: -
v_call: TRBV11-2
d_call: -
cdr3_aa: CASSSEADTEAFF
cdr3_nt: TGTGCCAGCAGCTCGGAGGCGGACACTGAAGCTTTCTTT

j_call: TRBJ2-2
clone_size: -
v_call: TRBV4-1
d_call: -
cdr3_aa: CASSRGVGNTGELFF
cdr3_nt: TGCGCCAGCAGCCGGGGAGTTGGAAACACCGGGGAGCTGTTTTTT

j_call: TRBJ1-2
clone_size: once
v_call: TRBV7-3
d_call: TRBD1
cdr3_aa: CANSETGVDGYTF
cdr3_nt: TGTGCCAACAGCGAGACAGGGGTGGATGGCTACACCTTC

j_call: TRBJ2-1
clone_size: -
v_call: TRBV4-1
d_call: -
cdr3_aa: CASKLNGLDNEQFF
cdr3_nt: TGCGCCAGCAAACTCAACGGCTTAGACAATGAGCAGTTCTTC

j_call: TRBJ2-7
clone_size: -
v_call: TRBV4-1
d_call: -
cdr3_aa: CASSQGYGNYEQYF
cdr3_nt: TGCGCCAGCAGCCAAGGGTACGGAAACTACGAGCAGTACTTC

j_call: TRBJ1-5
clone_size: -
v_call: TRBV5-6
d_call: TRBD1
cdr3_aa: CASSRRDRGFGNQPQHF
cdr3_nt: TGTGCCAGCAGCCGCAGGGACAGGGGGTTTGGCAATCAGCCCCAGCATTTT

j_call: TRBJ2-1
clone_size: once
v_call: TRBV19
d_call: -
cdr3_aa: CASSLTGTVQFF
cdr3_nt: TGTGCCAGTAGTCTCACAGGGACGGTACAGTTCTTC

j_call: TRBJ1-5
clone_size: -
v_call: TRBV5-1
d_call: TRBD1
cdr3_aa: CASSSGGSQPQHF
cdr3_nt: TGCGCCAGCAGCTCAGGGGGGTCGCAGCCCCAGCATTTT

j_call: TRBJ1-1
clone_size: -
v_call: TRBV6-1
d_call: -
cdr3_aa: CASTPRASEAFF
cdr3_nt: TGTGCCAGCACCCCCCGGGCGTCCGAAGCTTTCTTT

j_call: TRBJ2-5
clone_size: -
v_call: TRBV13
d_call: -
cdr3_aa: CASTHGYQETQYF
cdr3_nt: TGTGCCAGCACCCACGGATACCAAGAGACCCAGTACTTC

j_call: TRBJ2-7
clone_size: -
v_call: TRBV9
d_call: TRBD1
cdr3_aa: CASCVAQGGWGSYEQYF
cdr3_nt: TGTGCCAGCTGCGTAGCTCAAGGGGGCTGGGGCTCCTACGAGCAGTACTTC

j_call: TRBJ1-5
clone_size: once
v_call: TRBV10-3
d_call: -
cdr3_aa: CAISESRGLLSNQPQHF
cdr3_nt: TGTGCCATCAGTGAGTCTCGTGGTCTGCTGAGCAATCAGCCCCAGCATTTT

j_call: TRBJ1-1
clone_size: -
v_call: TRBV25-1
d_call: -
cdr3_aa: CASSEYFKGGEAFF
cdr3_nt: TGTGCCAGCAGTGAATATTTTAAGGGGGGTGAAGCTTTCTTT

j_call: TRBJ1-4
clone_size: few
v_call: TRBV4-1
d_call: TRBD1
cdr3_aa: CASSQRGQGAREKLFF
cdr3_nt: TGCGCCAGCAGCCAAAGAGGACAGGGGGCTCGAGAAAAACTGTTTTTT

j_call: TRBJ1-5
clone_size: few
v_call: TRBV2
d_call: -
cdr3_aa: CASSEGLNQPQHF
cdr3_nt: TGTGCCAGCAGTGAAGGGCTCAATCAGCCCCAGCATTTT

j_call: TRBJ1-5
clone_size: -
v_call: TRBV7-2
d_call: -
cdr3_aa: CASSSQGTTSNQPQHF
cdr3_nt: TGTGCCAGCAGCTCTCAGGGTACCACTTCCAATCAGCCCCAGCATTTT